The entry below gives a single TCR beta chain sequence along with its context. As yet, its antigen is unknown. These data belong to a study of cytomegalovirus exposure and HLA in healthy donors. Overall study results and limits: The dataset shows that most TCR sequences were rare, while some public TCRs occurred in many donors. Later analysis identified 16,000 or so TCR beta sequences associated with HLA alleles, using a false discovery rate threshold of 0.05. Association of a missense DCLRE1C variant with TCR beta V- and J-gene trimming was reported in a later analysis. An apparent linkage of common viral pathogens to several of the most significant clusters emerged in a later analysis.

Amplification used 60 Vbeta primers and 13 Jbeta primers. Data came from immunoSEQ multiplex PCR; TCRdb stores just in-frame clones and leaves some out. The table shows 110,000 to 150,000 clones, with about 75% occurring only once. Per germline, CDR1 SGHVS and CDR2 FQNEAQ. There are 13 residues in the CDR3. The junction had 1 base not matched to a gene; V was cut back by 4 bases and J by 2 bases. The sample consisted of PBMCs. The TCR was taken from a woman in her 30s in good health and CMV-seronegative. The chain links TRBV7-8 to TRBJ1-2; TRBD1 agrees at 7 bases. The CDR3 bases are TGTGCCAGCAGCTCACAGGGGAACTATGGCTACACCTTC. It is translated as CASSSQGNYGYTF.